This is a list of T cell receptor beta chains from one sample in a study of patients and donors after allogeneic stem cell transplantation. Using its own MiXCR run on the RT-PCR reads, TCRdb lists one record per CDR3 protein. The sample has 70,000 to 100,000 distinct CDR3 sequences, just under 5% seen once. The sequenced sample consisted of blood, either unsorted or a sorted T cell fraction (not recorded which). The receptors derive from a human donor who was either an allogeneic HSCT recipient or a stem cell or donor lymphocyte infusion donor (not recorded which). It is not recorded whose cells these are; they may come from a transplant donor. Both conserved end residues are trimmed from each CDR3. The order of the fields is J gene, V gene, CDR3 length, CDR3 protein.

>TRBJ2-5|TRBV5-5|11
ASSFTLQETQY
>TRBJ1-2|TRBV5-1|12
ASSLDRGREGYT
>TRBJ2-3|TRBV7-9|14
ASSLGASGLTDTQY
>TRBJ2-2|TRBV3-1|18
ASSQGGVAYISGGAGELF
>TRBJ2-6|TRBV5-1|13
ASSLGQSGANVLT
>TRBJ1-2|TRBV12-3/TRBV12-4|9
ATGQNYGYT
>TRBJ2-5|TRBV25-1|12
ASSYRDGYETQY
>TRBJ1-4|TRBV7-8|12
ASSPGQGAEKLF
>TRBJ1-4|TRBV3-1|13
ATTSGTGNGEKLF
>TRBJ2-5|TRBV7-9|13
ASSEDGGQQETQY
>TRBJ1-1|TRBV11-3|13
ASSLGTGGFDEAF
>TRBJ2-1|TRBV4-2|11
ASSQDRALGQF
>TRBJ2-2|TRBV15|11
ATSTEVTGELF
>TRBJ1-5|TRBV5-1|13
ASSFPGNYNQPQH
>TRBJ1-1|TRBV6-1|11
ASRQWGNTEAF
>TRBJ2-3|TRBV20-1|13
SARVGQVVVDTQY
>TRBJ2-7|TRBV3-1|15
ASSEGLGYEKSYEQY
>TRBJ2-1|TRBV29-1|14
SVEISGRGFYNEQF
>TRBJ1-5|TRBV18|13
ASSLSDSSNQPQH
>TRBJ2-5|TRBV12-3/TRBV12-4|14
ASSSTARSLRETQY
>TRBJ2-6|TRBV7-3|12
ASSQISGANVLT
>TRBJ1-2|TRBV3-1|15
ASSQGATDYFNYGYT
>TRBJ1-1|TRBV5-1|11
ASSSGQGTEAF
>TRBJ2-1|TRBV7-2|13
ASSRGGSTYNEQF
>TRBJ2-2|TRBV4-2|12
ASSQEGDTGELF
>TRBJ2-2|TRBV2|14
ASSPVAGGHTGELF
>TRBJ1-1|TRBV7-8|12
ASSLGIWNTEAF
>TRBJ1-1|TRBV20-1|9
SARGDSEAF
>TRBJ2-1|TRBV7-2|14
ASSLEGTDYYNEQF
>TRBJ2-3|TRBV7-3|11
ASSLGHGDTQY
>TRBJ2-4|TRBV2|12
ASSPWDSRNIQY
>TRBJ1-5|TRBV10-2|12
ASSDDSGAQPQH
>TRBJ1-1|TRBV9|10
ASSALREGAF
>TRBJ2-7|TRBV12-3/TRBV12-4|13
ASSSARAGSYEQY
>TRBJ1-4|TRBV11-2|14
ASSLGDNLRGEKLF
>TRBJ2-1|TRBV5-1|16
ASSLLPRSQSSYNEQF
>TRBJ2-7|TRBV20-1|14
SAGASGRALGYEQY